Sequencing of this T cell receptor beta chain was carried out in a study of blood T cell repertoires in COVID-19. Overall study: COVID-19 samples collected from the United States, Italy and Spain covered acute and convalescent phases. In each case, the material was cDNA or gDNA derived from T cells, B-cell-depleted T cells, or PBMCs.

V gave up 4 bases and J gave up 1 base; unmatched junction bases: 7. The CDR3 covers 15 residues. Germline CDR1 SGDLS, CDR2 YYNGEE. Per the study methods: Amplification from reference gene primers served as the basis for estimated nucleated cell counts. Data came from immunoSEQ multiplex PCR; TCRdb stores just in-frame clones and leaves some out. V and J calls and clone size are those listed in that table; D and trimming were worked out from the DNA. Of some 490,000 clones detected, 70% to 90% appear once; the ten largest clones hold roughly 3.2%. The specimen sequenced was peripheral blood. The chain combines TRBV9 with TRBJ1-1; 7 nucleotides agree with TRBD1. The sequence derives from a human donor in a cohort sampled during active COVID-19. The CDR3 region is CASSTNRGGNTEAFF. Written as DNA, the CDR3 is TGTGCCAGCAGCACCAACAGGGGTGGGAACACTGAAGCTTTCTTT.